Described below is a single T cell receptor (beta chain) sequence and its context. The sample originates from a study of blood T cell repertoires in COVID-19. Looked up from germline, CDR1 is SGHVS and CDR2 is FQNEAQ. V trimming: 5 bases; J trimming: 4 bases; junction bases outside the gene matches: 15. The CDR3 spans 18 residues. Sequencing was performed with immunoSEQ multiplex PCR; in TCRdb, only in-frame clones are kept and a portion is missing. The profile shows 60,000 to 70,000 clones, under 85% of them singletons. The sequenced material came from peripheral blood. The TCR originated in a woman between 65 and 79 years old with acute or convalescent COVID-19. This chain links TRBV7-8 with TRBJ2-3; 10 bases fit TRBD2. This CDR3 reads CASSPASPSGGGADTQYF. Written as DNA, the CDR3 is TGTGCCAGCAGCCCCGCATCCCCTAGCGGGGGCGGGGCAGATACGCAGTATTTT.